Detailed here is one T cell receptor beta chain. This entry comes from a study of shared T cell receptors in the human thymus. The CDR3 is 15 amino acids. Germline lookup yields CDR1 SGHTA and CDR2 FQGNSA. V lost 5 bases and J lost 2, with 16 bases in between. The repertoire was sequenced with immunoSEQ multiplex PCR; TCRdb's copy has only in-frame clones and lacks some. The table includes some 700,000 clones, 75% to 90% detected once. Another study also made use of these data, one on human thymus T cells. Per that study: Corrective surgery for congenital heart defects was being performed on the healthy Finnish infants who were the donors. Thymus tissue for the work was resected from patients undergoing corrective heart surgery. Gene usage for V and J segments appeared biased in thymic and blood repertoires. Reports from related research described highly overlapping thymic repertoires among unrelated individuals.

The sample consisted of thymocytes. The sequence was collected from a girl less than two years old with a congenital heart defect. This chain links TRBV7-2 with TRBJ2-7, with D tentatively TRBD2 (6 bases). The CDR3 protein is CASSVTAGNPYEQYF. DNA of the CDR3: TGTGCCAGCAGCGTCACGGCGGGGAACCCCTACGAGCAGTACTTC.